Each of the 4 T cell receptor beta chains below was sequenced from the same sample in a study of Ad26.COV2.S vaccination and SARS-CoV-2 variants. Treatment reported: 19 received Ad26.COV2.S at low or high dose, single or two shots; 5 received placebo; per-sample allocation not given. On day 63 after the first injection, vaccine and placebo recipients gave samples. Here immunoSEQ multiplex PCR was the method, and the copy in TCRdb shows in-frame clones only, minus some. The table records hundreds of thousands of clones, about nine tenths of them present only once. This sample comprised peripheral blood, obtained in a trial of Ad26.COV2.S vaccine versus placebo. These receptors all come from a person aged 18-65 years who received the Ad26.COV2.S COVID-19 vaccine or a placebo.

For this clone: An end of the junction differs from the germline gene, which may be a read error. The chain carries TRBV15 and TRBJ1-2; 8 bases align to TRBD1. The CDR3 is 13 residues long. Germline loops: CDR1 LNHNV, CDR2 YYDKDF (reference sequence). The CDR3 loop reads CATSRDLTGDNSF. The CDR3, as DNA: TGTGCCACCAGCAGAGATCTGACAGGGGACAATTCCTTC.

This rearrangement joins TRBV19 to TRBJ1-5; perhaps TRBD1 as D (6 bases). This CDR3 region has 16 residues. CDR1 is LNHDA and CDR2 is SQIVND in the germline V gene (reference sequence). V was cut by 3 bases and J by 0 bases, with 12 bases left in between. CDR3 residues: CASSIRTDYSNQPQHF. In nucleotides, the CDR3 is TGTGCCAGTAGTATTAGGACAGATTATAGCAATCAGCCCCAGCATTTT.

To note about this clone: Other DNA sequences in the sample encode the same CDR3. The chain employs TRBV27 and TRBJ2-7; 9 positions match TRBD2. Germline CDR1 is MNHEY and CDR2 is SMNVEV (reference sequence). The CDR3 covers 13 residues. V shed 3 bases, J shed 4 bases, and the junction held 1 base outside the gene matches. The CDR3: CASSLRGGYEQYF. DNA of the CDR3: TGTGCCAGCAGTTTGCGGGGGGGATACGAGCAGTACTTC.

This clone has ten or more counts. This CDR3 is CASSLAAGNSPLHF. CDR3 bases: TGTGCCAGCAGCTTAGCGGCGGGGAATTCACCCCTCCACTTT. This sequence joins TRBV7-2 and TRBJ1-6, with D unclear. The CDR3 is made up of 14 amino acids. Germline CDR1 and CDR2: SGHTA and FQGNSA. V lost 0 bases and J lost 7, with 7 bases in between.